This T cell receptor beta chain is from a study of Ad26.COV2.S vaccination and SARS-CoV-2 variants. Whole-study context: A COV1001 Ad26.COV2.S trial-arm participant provided the sample. Intramuscular Ad26.COV2.S doses were given once or twice, 56 days apart. Whole-study findings and limits: Spike-specific TCR breadth in vaccine recipients exceeded that seen in placebo recipients. Once vaccination had occurred, spike-specific CD8+ and CD4+ T cell responses reportedly showed substantial breadth.

In regard to this clone: No antigen is known for it.

Treatment meaning: over 15 received Ad26.COV2.S at low or high dose, single or two shots; about 5 received placebo; per-sample allocation not given. On day 63 after the first injection, vaccine and placebo recipients gave samples. The protocol was immunoSEQ multiplex PCR, while the TCRdb copy is restricted to in-frame clones and leaves out a portion. Of some 390,000 clones in the sample, 88% were seen once. The CDR3 extends over 16 amino acids. The V end lost 3 bases, the J end lost 3 bases, and 18 bases lay between the germline ends. From germline, CDR1 is SGHNT and CDR2 YYREEE (reference sequence).

Sample: peripheral blood, taken in a trial of Ad26.COV2.S vaccine versus placebo. The receptor was derived from a person aged 18 to 65 who received the Ad26.COV2.S COVID-19 vaccine or a placebo. The chain is built from TRBV5-4 and TRBJ1-1; no definite D call. CDR3 sequence (DNA): TGTGCCAGCAGCTCATACACTACTAGAGGTGACACTGAAGCTTTCTTT. It specifies CASSSYTTRGDTEAFF.